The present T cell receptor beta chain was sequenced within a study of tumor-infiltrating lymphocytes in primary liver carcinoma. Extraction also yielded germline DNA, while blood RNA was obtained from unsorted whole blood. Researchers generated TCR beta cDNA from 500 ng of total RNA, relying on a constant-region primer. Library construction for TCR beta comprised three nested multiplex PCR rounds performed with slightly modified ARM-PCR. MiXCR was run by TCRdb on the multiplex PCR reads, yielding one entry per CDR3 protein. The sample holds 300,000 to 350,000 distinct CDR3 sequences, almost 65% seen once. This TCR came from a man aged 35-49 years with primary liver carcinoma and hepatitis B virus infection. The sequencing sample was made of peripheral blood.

This CDR3 reads CSVATGARTQYF. The CDR3 DNA sequence: TGCAGCGTGGCCACGGGGGCGCGAACGCAGTATTTT. The chain employs TRBV29-1 and TRBJ2-3; D possibly matches TRBD1 or TRBD2 (6 bases each). The CDR3 is 12 amino acids. Trimming removed 6 bases at V and 9 bases at J, with 16 bases between. Germline V CDR1 and CDR2: SQVTM, ANQGSEA.